The 31 T cell receptor beta chains listed next were all sequenced from one sample in a study of blood T cells in healthy people across ages. Using a J-beta primer mix together with a sample-barcoded 5' primer, a second PCR was run for about 6 to 11 cycles. TCRdb reanalysed the 5' RACE reads using MiXCR and keeps one entry per CDR3 protein. Here the sample spans around 1,600,000 distinct CDR3 sequences, around 40% being singletons. The specimen was blood. The receptors shown here come from a woman under 30 in good health.

This clonotype was seen repeatedly, ten times or more. The chain has TRBV27 and TRBJ2-7; D assignment may be TRBD1 or TRBD2 (6 bases each). This CDR3 has 15 amino acids. V lost 6 bases to trimming and J lost 0 bases, with 15 bases between them. The germline CDR1 and CDR2 sequences are MNHEY and SMNVEV (reference sequence). The CDR3 DNA reads as TGTGCCAGCAGCCTATTGGGGGGCTTCTCCTACGAGCAGTACTTC. Amino acids: CASSLLGGFSYEQYF.

The chain uses TRBV2 and TRBJ2-3; TRBD2 matches at 11 bases. Trimming took 6 bases from V and 3 from J; bases not matched to a gene: 8. Germline V gene sequence: CDR1 SNHLY, CDR2 FYNNEI. The CDR3 extends over 16 amino acids. The CDR3 DNA is TGTGCCAGCAGGCAAGTACTAGCGGGAGCGACAGATACGCAGTATTTT. Translated: CASRQVLAGATDTQYF.

This clonotype was counted between two and nine times. V is TRBV20-1 and J is TRBJ1-5; tentative D call: TRBD1 (5 bases). This CDR3 contains 12 residues. The V gene lost 0 bases and the J gene lost 9 bases, with 9 bases spanning the gap. CDR1 is DFQATT and CDR2 is SNEGSKA in the germline V gene (reference sequence). The CDR3 DNA reads TGCAGTGCTAGAGATGGGGGTTGGCCCCAGCATTTT. As protein: CSARDGGWPQHF.

The chain joins TRBV28 to TRBJ2-7, with 11 nucleotides matching TRBD2. The V gene's germline CDR1 is MDHEN and CDR2 SYDVKM. This CDR3 comprises 16 residues. The junction had 13 bases not matched to a gene; V was cut back by 6 bases and J by 6 bases. The CDR3 DNA reads TGTGCCAGCAGGGTCCCCACTAGCGGGAGAACTGCCGAGCAGTACTTC. Amino acids: CASRVPTSGRTAEQYF.

This clonotype was seen a single time. The chain has TRBV20-1 and TRBJ2-7; D is perhaps TRBD1 (6 bases). V was pared by 6 bases and J by 0 bases, with 18 bases between. Germline CDR1 DFQATT, CDR2 SNEGSKA (reference sequence). The CDR3 has 15 amino acids. For the CDR3, the DNA is TGCAGTGCACCCAGGGGATGTTCATCCTCCTACGAGCAGTACTTC. Translation: CSAPRGCSSSYEQYF.

This clonotype appeared a few times. The rearrangement joins TRBV9 to TRBJ2-1; tentative D call: TRBD2 (5 bases). Judging by the DNA end, TRBJ2-7 fits better; the J call may be wrong. This CDR3 has 15 amino acids. Per the germline V gene, CDR1 is SGDLS and CDR2 is YYNGEE. Here the CDR3 reads CASSVEMVAYNEQYF. In nucleotides, the CDR3 is TGTGCCAGCAGCGTAGAGATGGTAGCGTACAATGAGCAGTACTTC.

J is TRBJ1-6 and V is TRBV7-9; TRBD1 agrees at 8 bases. The CDR3 totals 14 residues. The germline gives CDR1 SEHNR, CDR2 FQNEAQ (reference sequence). Trimming removed 4 bases from V and 7 bases from J; junction bases left unmatched: 3. The CDR3 loop is CASSSGQANSPLHF. The DNA of the CDR3 is TGTGCCAGCAGCTCGGGACAGGCGAATTCACCCCTCCACTTT.

This chain connects TRBV3-1 to TRBJ2-5; D unresolved. Matching the DNA end better, TRBJ2-7 makes the J call doubtful. This CDR3 is built from 12 residues. Germline assignment: CDR1 LGHDT and CDR2 YNNKEL (reference sequence). The CDR3 DNA sequence: TGTGCCAGCATTCGAATTCCCTACGAGCAGTACTTC. Translated, it gives CASIRIPYEQYF.

Of note for this clonotype: A much bigger clone sits one base away, suggesting this may be a read error. The rearrangement joins TRBV10-1 to TRBJ2-5; TRBD1 matches at 10 bases. Germline V gene data show CDR1 as WNHNN and CDR2 as SYGVQD (reference sequence). The CDR3 runs 15 residues. The CDR3 sequence is CVSSKGQGLQETQYF. Written as DNA, the CDR3 is TGCGTCAGCAGTAAGGGACAGGGGCTCCAAGAGACCCAGTACTTC.

V usage is TRBV12-3 or TRBV12-4 and J usage is TRBJ2-7, with TRBD1 matching 9 bases. Trimming removed 5 bases from V and 1 base from J; junction bases left unmatched: 12. CDR3 size: 17 residues. The CDR3 nucleotides read TGTGCCAGCAGTCCCGGACAGGGGCGCTCGGAATCCTACGAGCAGTACTTC. Its protein is CASSPGQGRSESYEQYF.

The chain combines TRBV6-6 with TRBJ2-1; D gene unclear. V gave up 2 bases and J gave up 3 bases, with 5 bases separating them. This CDR3 is built from 13 residues. Germline CDR1 and CDR2: MNHNY and SVGAGI (reference sequence). CDR3 sequence: CASSYIYYNEQFF. For the CDR3, the DNA is TGTGCCAGCAGTTACATCTACTACAATGAGCAGTTCTTC.

This clonotype was picked up one time. It may be a read error: a sequence one base away is much more abundant. The chain recombines TRBV28 with TRBJ2-1, with unresolved D. Trimming stripped 5 bases from V and 5 bases from J, with 10 bases between. Germline CDR1 MDHEN, CDR2 SYDVKM. The CDR3 totals 13 residues. The CDR3 region has the DNA TGTGCCAGCAGTCCGAACGTAGACAATGAGCAGTTCTTC. Translated, it gives CASSPNVDNEQFF.

The chain combines TRBV20-1 with TRBJ1-2, with D unresolved. V lost 2 bases to trimming and J lost 8 bases, with 15 bases between them. CDR3 size: 13 residues. Germline V gene data show CDR1 as DFQATT and CDR2 as SNEGSKA (reference sequence). CDR3 sequence: CSARKTGPIGYTF. As DNA, the CDR3 is TGCAGTGCTAGAAAGACGGGCCCTATAGGCTACACCTTC.

This chain uses TRBV27 with TRBJ2-1; D might be TRBD1 or TRBD2, each matching 5 bases. TRBJ2-7 explains the end of the DNA better; the J call may be wrong. The CDR3 has 14 amino acids. Looked up from germline, CDR1 is MNHEY and CDR2 is SMNVEV (reference sequence). In DNA form, the CDR3 reads TGTGCCAGCAGTCCCGGGACCAATTACAATGAGCAGTACTTC. It is translated as CASSPGTNYNEQYF.

This CDR3 is CASNPPGQGSWEQFF. The DNA of the CDR3 is TGTGCCAGCAACCCTCCGGGACAGGGGTCATGGGAGCAGTTCTTC. The rearrangement joins TRBV7-8 to TRBJ2-1; 10 bases agree with TRBD1. With 7 bases clipped from V and 10 bases from J, the junction kept 13 bases outside the gene matches. This CDR3 contains 15 residues. Germline values: CDR1 SGHVS, CDR2 FQNEAQ.

The V and J genes are TRBV6-5 and TRBJ2-4; 8 positions agree with TRBD1. Germline CDR1 reads MNHEY; CDR2 reads SVGAGI. CDR3 size: 15 residues. V trimming: 6 bases; J trimming: 13 bases; junction bases outside the gene matches: 17. In nucleotides, the CDR3 is TGTGCCAGCAGGATAGACAGGGGCTATAACAATGAGCAGTACTTC. Protein product: CASRIDRGYNNEQYF.

This clonotype was seen a few times. The chain links TRBV5-6 to TRBJ1-2, with TRBD1 as a possible D gene (5 bases). CDR3 length: 13 amino acids. Germline V lookup: CDR1 SGHDT, CDR2 YYEEEE. V was cut by 2 bases and J by 4 bases, with 9 bases left in between. In nucleotides, the CDR3 is TGTGCCAGCAGCTTAAGGGACGGCTATGGCTACACCTTC. Its protein product is CASSLRDGYGYTF.

This clonotype was observed a handful of times. The CDR3 bases are TGCAGTGCTCAACCCGACAGACTTCTTACGGGGGGCTACACCTTC. Translation: CSAQPDRLLTGGYTF. This chain joins TRBV20-1 and TRBJ1-2; D may be TRBD1 (5 bases). Germline V gives CDR1 DFQATT, CDR2 SNEGSKA (reference sequence). V lost 5 bases to trimming and J lost 8 bases, with 24 bases between them. CDR3 length: 15 amino acids.

This clonotype was counted only a few times. This chain uses TRBV7-9 with TRBJ1-4; D gene uncertain. Germline V gene lookup returns CDR1 SEHNR and CDR2 FQNEAQ (reference sequence). V lost 1 base and J 7 bases, leaving 10 bases between the germline ends. This CDR3 is 14 amino acids long. The CDR3 DNA follows: TGTGCCAGCAGCTTAGGAGACTACTCTGAAAAACTGTTTTTT. Amino acid sequence: CASSLGDYSEKLFF.

Only a few counts were recorded for this clonotype. V gene TRBV5-1 combines with J gene TRBJ2-7; D remains ambiguous. The germline V gene has CDR1 SGHRS and CDR2 YFSETQ. The CDR3 extends over 14 amino acids. V lost 1 base to trimming and J lost 4 bases, with 12 bases between them. Here the CDR3 DNA reads TGCGCCAGCAGCTTGTTGGGATCAGAGTACGAGCAGTACTTC. Translating it yields CASSLLGSEYEQYF. Looking up the rest from reference TRBV5-1 and TRBJ2-7 gives the full variable domain: KAGVTQTPRYLIKTRGQQVTLSCSPISGHRSVSWYQQTPGQGLQFLFEYFSETQRNKGNFPGRFSGRQFSNSRSEMNVSTLELGDSALYLCASSLLGSEYEQYFGPGTRLTVT.

The V gene is TRBV18, the J gene TRBJ2-3; D gene uncertain. CDR3 length: 13 amino acids. Trimming left V 0 bases short and J 5 bases short, with 6 bases between. Germline loops: CDR1 KGHSH, CDR2 LQKENI. The CDR3 DNA sequence: TGTGCCAGCTCACCACCGATCAGAGATACGCAGTATTTT. This codes for CASSPPIRDTQYF.

This clonotype was found a few times. The V call is TRBV20-1, the J call TRBJ2-7, with D hard to call. Germline CDR1 DFQATT, CDR2 SNEGSKA (reference sequence). This CDR3 is 11 amino acids long. The V end was cut by 2 bases, the J end by 2 bases, with 4 bases between. The CDR3 nucleotides are TGCAGTGCTAGAAGCCCCTACGAGCAGTACTTC. It is translated as CSARSPYEQYF.

The gene calls are TRBV7-9 and TRBJ1-2; D is possibly TRBD1 (5 bases). Germline V gene data show CDR1 as SEHNR and CDR2 as FQNEAQ (reference sequence). The V gene lost 3 bases and the J gene lost 4 bases, with 12 bases spanning the gap. CDR3 length: 14 amino acids. The CDR3 loop reads CASSLVRDLYGYTF. DNA of the CDR3: TGTGCCAGCAGCTTGGTCCGGGACCTCTATGGCTACACCTTC.

The chain uses TRBV7-9 and TRBJ1-4; D possibly corresponds to TRBD1 (5 bases). Trimming pared 8 bases from V and 3 bases from J, leaving 13 bases between. CDR3 length: 14 residues. Germline V CDR1 and CDR2: SEHNR, FQNEAQ (reference sequence). The CDR3 coding sequence is TGTGCCAGCGTTTCGGGCAGGGCTAATGAAAAACTGTTTTTT. Encoded protein: CASVSGRANEKLFF.

The rearrangement uses TRBV7-2 and TRBJ2-5; D remains unclear. Judging by the DNA end, TRBJ2-7 fits better; the J call may be wrong. CDR1 and CDR2 from the germline V gene are SGHTA and FQGNSA. The CDR3 is made up of 13 amino acids. The CDR3 spells CASSLRLVREQYF. The CDR3 DNA sequence: TGTGCCAGCAGCTTAAGGCTAGTGCGCGAGCAGTACTTC.

The chain has TRBV7-9 and TRBJ1-2, with D possibly TRBD1 on 6 matching bases. CDR3 size: 14 residues. Germline V gene lookup returns CDR1 SEHNR and CDR2 FQNEAQ (reference sequence). Between the trimmed V and J ends, which lost 5 bases and 1 base, there was a span of 11 bases. The CDR3 region is CASSLGGHNYGYTF. Written as DNA, the CDR3 is TGTGCCAGCAGCCTAGGGGGACATAACTATGGCTACACCTTC. Full variable domain (remainder filled in from reference TRBV7-9 and TRBJ1-2): DTGVSQNPRHKITKRGQNVTFRCDPISEHNRLYWYRQTLGQGPEFLTYFQNEAQLEKSRLLSDRFSAERPKGSFSTLEIQRTEQGDSAMYLCASSLGGHNYGYTFGSGTRLTVV.

This sequence joins TRBV4-3 and TRBJ2-6; 9 nucleotides match TRBD1. The V gene's germline CDR1 is LGHNA and CDR2 YSLEER. V trimming: 1 base; J trimming: 4 bases; junction bases outside the gene matches: 8. The CDR3 length is 18 residues. This CDR3 reads CASSQGGTGKAGANVLTF. CDR3 DNA: TGCGCCAGCAGCCAAGGAGGGACAGGGAAGGCAGGGGCCAACGTCCTGACTTTC.

This clonotype was seen a few times. The J gene is TRBJ1-2, the V gene TRBV5-4; no clear D gene. The V and J ends lost 0 bases and 4 bases respectively, with 10 bases between them. Germline V gives CDR1 SGHNT, CDR2 YYREEE (reference sequence). The CDR3 consists of 14 residues. The CDR3 protein is CASSLVGEIYGYTF. CDR3 coding DNA: TGTGCCAGCAGCTTGGTCGGCGAAATCTATGGCTACACCTTC.

This clonotype was seen only a few times. The chain employs TRBV2 and TRBJ2-5; D perhaps matches TRBD1 (5 bases). V was trimmed by 8 bases and J by 2 bases, leaving 15 bases between them. This CDR3 region has 14 residues. The germline gives CDR1 SNHLY, CDR2 FYNNEI. The chain's CDR3 is CASRTRAIQETQYF. In DNA form, the CDR3 reads TGTGCCAGCCGGACAAGAGCAATACAAGAGACCCAGTACTTC.

The DNA of the CDR3 is TGTGCCAGCAGTGACAGCGGGAGGGCCAGGAACACCGGGGAGCTGTTTTTT. It yields the protein CASSDSGRARNTGELFF. This chain uses TRBV2 with TRBJ2-2, with 10 bases that match TRBD2. The length of the CDR3 is 17 residues. Losses at the gene ends were 3 bases for V and 1 base for J; bases not matched to a gene: 5. Germline assignment: CDR1 SNHLY and CDR2 FYNNEI.

The chain employs TRBV6-1 and TRBJ2-1; 12 nucleotides align to TRBD2. The V gene end was trimmed by 8 bases and the J gene end by 7 bases; junction bases not matched to a gene: 3. This CDR3 spans 13 amino acids. Germline assignment: CDR1 MNHNS and CDR2 SASEGT. Here the CDR3 reads CASLAGGLNEQFF. The CDR3 DNA reads TGTGCCAGCCTAGCGGGGGGGTTAAATGAGCAGTTCTTC.